What follows are 3 T cell receptor beta chains derived from one specimen sequenced in a study of molecular identifiers for immune sequencing clone quantification. TCRdb redid the calling of the PCR reads with MiXCR, one entry per CDR3 protein. The data contain roughly 320,000 distinct CDR3 sequences, roughly a quarter of them seen just once; the ten biggest clones take up about 0.74%. Sequenced: naive CD8+ T cells from blood, with Jurkat cell RNA spiked in. The subset was: FACS-sorted CD8+CD4-CCR7+CD45RA+ naive T cells. The receptors were gathered from a human donor in good health. Some libraries in this study had Jurkat cell RNA spiked in.

This rearrangement joins TRBV4-3 to TRBJ2-3, with D hard to call. The CDR3 extends over 17 amino acids. Trimming removed 0 bases at V and 3 bases at J, with 16 bases between. Germline CDR1 is LGHNA and CDR2 is YSLEER. CDR3 region: CASSQDSVPASTDTQYF. The DNA of the CDR3 is TGCGCCAGCAGCCAAGATTCGGTCCCAGCGTCGACAGATACGCAGTATTTT.

This clonotype turned up a few times. V and J are TRBV10-3 and TRBJ2-7, with a tentative D call TRBD1 (5 bases). This CDR3 spans 13 amino acids. Per the germline V gene, CDR1 is ENHRY and CDR2 is SYGVKD. The V end was cut by 7 bases, the J end by 0 bases, with 10 bases between. CDR3 amino acids: CAITPDSSYEQYF. In DNA form, the CDR3 reads TGTGCCATCACCCCAGACAGCTCCTACGAGCAGTACTTC.

The chain employs TRBV12-3 or TRBV12-4 and TRBJ2-3; 12 nucleotides match TRBD2. Trimming removed 4 bases from V and 2 bases from J; junction bases left unmatched: 7. The CDR3 runs 17 residues. CDR3 region: CASSSRTSGESTDTQYF. CDR3 DNA sequence: TGTGCCAGCAGTTCAAGGACTAGCGGGGAGTCCACAGATACGCAGTATTTT.